This is a list of T cell receptor beta chains from one sample in a study of T cell changes during pregnancy in multiple sclerosis. Profiling relied on immunoSEQ multiplex PCR, and the TCRdb table lists in-frame clones only, not all of them. The table lists about 39,000 clones, 84% of them singletons. Specimen: CD4+ T cells from peripheral blood mononuclear cells, collected before pregnancy. The source is a female donor with multiple sclerosis, enrolled in a pregnancy study. Both conserved end residues are part of each CDR3. A D gene is named only where the DNA matches it firmly. Expanded clones are given a class, and other clones once, few, many or no size at all.

j_gene: TRBJ1-1
abundance: .
v_gene: TRBV5-1
d_gene: .
CDR3aa: CASSRRPTALNTEAFF
CDR3nt: TGCGCCAGCAGCAGAAGGCCCACAGCCCTGAACACTGAAGCTTTCTTT

j_gene: TRBJ2-7
abundance: few
v_gene: TRBV16
d_gene: TRBD1
CDR3aa: CASSHGTGFYEQYF
CDR3nt: TGTGCCAGCAGCCACGGGACAGGGTTCTACGAGCAGTACTTC

j_gene: TRBJ1-2
abundance: .
v_gene: TRBV6-5
d_gene: TRBD1
CDR3aa: CASSKQDRPTYGYTF
CDR3nt: TGTGCCAGCAGCAAACAGGACAGGCCGACCTATGGCTACACCTTC

j_gene: TRBJ1-4
abundance: .
v_gene: TRBV6-4
d_gene: .
CDR3aa: CANFPYEKLFF
CDR3nt: TGTGCCAACTTCCCTTATGAAAAACTGTTTTTT

j_gene: TRBJ1-6
abundance: .
v_gene: TRBV19
d_gene: TRBD1
CDR3aa: CAGAPGQGTISYNSPLHF
CDR3nt: TGTGCCGGAGCACCGGGACAGGGAACAATTTCCTATAATTCACCCCTCCACTTT

j_gene: TRBJ2-7
abundance: .
v_gene: TRBV4-2
d_gene: TRBD2
CDR3aa: CASSQEVSPGGPHEQYF
CDR3nt: TGTGCCAGCAGCCAAGAAGTCTCCCCGGGAGGGCCCCACGAGCAGTACTTC

j_gene: TRBJ1-3
abundance: .
v_gene: TRBV25-1
d_gene: .
CDR3aa: CASSDRQAFEDTIYF
CDR3nt: TGTGCCAGCAGTGATCGACAGGCATTTGAGGACACCATATATTTT

j_gene: TRBJ1-1
abundance: .
v_gene: TRBV5-4
d_gene: .
CDR3aa: CASSLANRNTEAFF
CDR3nt: TGTGCCAGCAGCTTGGCCAATAGGAACACTGAAGCTTTCTTT

j_gene: TRBJ2-6
abundance: .
v_gene: TRBV27
d_gene: .
CDR3aa: CASSLSSVSGANVLTF
CDR3nt: TGTGCCAGCAGTTTATCATCGGTCTCTGGGGCCAACGTCCTGACTTTC

j_gene: TRBJ2-7
abundance: once
v_gene: TRBV9
d_gene: TRBD2
CDR3aa: CASSVASSGGVFEQYF
CDR3nt: TGTGCCAGCAGCGTAGCTTCTTCCGGGGGGGTGTTCGAGCAGTACTTC

j_gene: TRBJ1-2
abundance: few
v_gene: TRBV5-1
d_gene: TRBD1
CDR3aa: CASSSTGDRGYGYTF
CDR3nt: TGCGCCAGCAGCTCAACAGGGGATCGGGGCTATGGCTACACCTTC

j_gene: TRBJ2-1
abundance: .
v_gene: TRBV7-6
d_gene: TRBD1
CDR3aa: CASSQDRGHEQFF
CDR3nt: TGTGCCAGCAGCCAGGACAGGGGACATGAGCAGTTCTTC

j_gene: TRBJ2-6
abundance: .
v_gene: TRBV28
d_gene: .
CDR3aa: CASRTGSGANVLTF
CDR3nt: TGTGCCAGCAGAACAGGGTCTGGGGCCAACGTCCTGACTTTC

j_gene: TRBJ2-3
abundance: .
v_gene: TRBV5-1
d_gene: TRBD2
CDR3aa: CASSLGVLSGRTADTQYF
CDR3nt: TGCGCCAGCAGCTTGGGTGTTCTGAGCGGGAGGACGGCAGATACGCAGTATTTT

j_gene: TRBJ2-5
abundance: few
v_gene: TRBV9
d_gene: TRBD2
CDR3aa: CASSAGNSGVETQYF
CDR3nt: TGTGCCAGCAGCGCCGGGAATAGCGGGGTAGAGACCCAGTACTTC

j_gene: TRBJ1-1
abundance: .
v_gene: TRBV6-6
d_gene: TRBD1
CDR3aa: CASSWDRGRSTEAFF
CDR3nt: TGTGCCAGCAGTTGGGACAGGGGACGAAGCACTGAAGCTTTCTTT

j_gene: TRBJ1-2
abundance: .
v_gene: TRBV6-5
d_gene: .
CDR3aa: CASSYGPGYGYTF
CDR3nt: TGTGCCAGCAGTTACGGGCCTGGCTATGGCTACACCTTC

j_gene: TRBJ1-4
abundance: .
v_gene: TRBV28
d_gene: TRBD1
CDR3aa: CASSLSGQGIANEKLFF
CDR3nt: TGTGCCAGCAGTTTATCAGGACAGGGCATTGCTAATGAAAAACTGTTTTTT

j_gene: TRBJ1-5
abundance: .
v_gene: TRBV18
d_gene: TRBD1
CDR3aa: CASSPGQSDQPQHF
CDR3nt: TGTGCCAGCTCCCCGGGACAGAGTGATCAGCCCCAGCATTTT

j_gene: TRBJ1-2
abundance: once
v_gene: TRBV29-1
d_gene: .
CDR3aa: CSVEVFLNYGYTF
CDR3nt: TGCAGCGTTGAAGTCTTCCTAAACTATGGCTACACCTTC

j_gene: TRBJ2-3
abundance: .
v_gene: TRBV6-1
d_gene: TRBD2
CDR3aa: CASSEAQAFLAGGTDTQYF
CDR3nt: TGTGCCAGCAGTGAAGCGCAGGCCTTTCTAGCGGGAGGCACAGATACGCAGTATTTT

j_gene: TRBJ2-7
abundance: .
v_gene: TRBV6-5
d_gene: .
CDR3aa: CASSPTSAQGREQYF
CDR3nt: TGTGCCAGCAGTCCGACCTCCGCACAGGGACGCGAGCAGTACTTC

j_gene: TRBJ2-3
abundance: .
v_gene: TRBV7-3
d_gene: .
CDR3aa: CASSSEQGWGGAGTQYF
CDR3nt: TGTGCCAGCAGCTCAGAGCAGGGTTGGGGGGGGGCCGGAACGCAGTATTTT

j_gene: TRBJ2-1
abundance: .
v_gene: TRBV19
d_gene: TRBD2
CDR3aa: CASRREHGLVGYNEQFF
CDR3nt: TGTGCCAGTAGAAGGGAACACGGACTAGTGGGCTACAATGAGCAGTTCTTC

j_gene: TRBJ2-2
abundance: .
v_gene: TRBV5-1
d_gene: TRBD2
CDR3aa: CASSHGTREAGELFF
CDR3nt: TGCGCCAGCAGCCACGGGACCCGGGAGGCCGGGGAGCTGTTTTTT